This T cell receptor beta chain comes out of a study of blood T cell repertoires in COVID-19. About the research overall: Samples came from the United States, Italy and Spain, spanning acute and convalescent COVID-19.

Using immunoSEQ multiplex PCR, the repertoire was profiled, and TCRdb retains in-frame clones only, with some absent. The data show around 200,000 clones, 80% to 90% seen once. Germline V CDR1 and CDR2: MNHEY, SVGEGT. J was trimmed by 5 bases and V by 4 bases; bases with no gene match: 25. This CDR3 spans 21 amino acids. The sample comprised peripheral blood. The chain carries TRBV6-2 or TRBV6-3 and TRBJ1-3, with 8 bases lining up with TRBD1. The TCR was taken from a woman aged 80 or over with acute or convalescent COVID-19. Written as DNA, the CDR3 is TGTGCCAGCAGTTGGGATACTGGGACAGGATCACCTCTCACCACCCGAAACACCATATATTTT. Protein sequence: CASSWDTGTGSPLTTRNTIYF.